This TCR beta chain was recovered during a study of shared clonotypes between healthy human individuals. General study findings and limits: What naive subsets generally showed was a larger estimated richness than memory subsets showed. The sharing of 5% to 6.5% of naive CD4 clonotypes was seen across a handful of donors.

The naive CD8 population came from CD45RO-negative cells selected for CCR7, without terminally differentiated effector memory CD45RA+ cells. J gave up 3 bases and V 5 bases, and 14 bases lay outside the gene matches. CDR1 is SGHVS, CDR2 FQNEAQ, per germline. The CDR3 covers 17 residues. As processed by the authors: There were no quality scores in the junction-only immunoSEQ sequences, so filtering differed. TCRdb keeps only in-frame clones here, not all; method: immunoSEQ multiplex PCR. V, J and clone size were drawn from that table, and D and trimming were deduced from the DNA. The data hold about 2 million clones, with approximately 95% observed a single time. With respect to this clone: Its antigen remains unknown.

The sequence derives from a man between 18 and 35 years old in good health. The specimen sequenced was naive CD8+ T cells sorted from blood. This chain links TRBV7-8 with TRBJ2-7; 9 bases are a match to TRBD2. CDR3: CASSAGLAGTPGYEQYF. The CDR3 region has the DNA TGTGCCAGCAGCGCGGGACTAGCAGGAACTCCGGGCTACGAGCAGTACTTC.